This record covers a single T cell receptor (beta chain). The antigen this receptor binds is unknown. No much larger clonotype is one base removed from it; base qualities were not supplied. The sample is drawn from a study of cytomegalovirus exposure and HLA in healthy donors (dated by TCRdb to between 2016 and 2019). Regarding the complete study: In an earlier analysis of approximately 500 of the donors, approximately 300 Gb of sequence data and 120 million or so unique TCR beta sequences from about 179 million T cells were reported. An early release covering some 640 HLA-typed donors comprised around 300 gigabases of sequencing data and some 79 million unique TCR sequences. Of the 300 to 450 genotyped donors, 75% to 85% were placed in the genetic ancestry cluster associated with self-reported Caucasian donors. The study aimed to test whether cataloging public T cell receptors could reveal signatures of past pathogen exposure. Using immunosequencing, the study profiled T cell repertoires from roughly 650 subjects and related those repertoires to cytomegalovirus serostatus. Besides the first cohort of around 670 subjects, a separate validation cohort made up of roughly 120 different subjects was used. The study combined high-throughput TCR immunosequencing, statistical association of individual TCRs with disease status, and machine learning to predict cytomegalovirus infection status. To study patterns of TCR occurrence, a later analysis re-analyzed previously published TCR beta repertoires from under 750 donors and added high-resolution HLA genotyping. In the later analysis, no new phenotypic data were used to find candidate immune exposures; instead, reliance was placed on TCR beta sequences and their occurrence across donors. An earlier analysis of approximately 580 of the donors used high-throughput TCR beta sequencing to judge whether each TCR beta V gene segment behaved as functional or pseudogenic. Donor age, sex, ethnicity and CMV serostatus were collected together with the repertoire data. In a later genetic analysis, genome-wide SNP genotypes for 398 of the 666 donors were used, and that subset was treated as a discovery cohort. Every discovery cohort repertoire had been produced on one sequencing platform. Both class I and class II loci were covered by HLA typing, at four-digit resolution. Typing coverage varied by locus: about 620-640 donors for A, B, C, DRB1 and DQB1; under 550 for DQA1; about 590 for DPA1; some 470 for DPB1. Five DR-DQ haplotypes were treated as single units for association and clustering because of strong linkage in the cohort. On average, 235,054 unique TCR beta nucleotide sequences were sequenced per donor among fewer than 500 genotyped donors of the cohort, with around 19% of those sequences being non-productive.

Libraries were made using the immunoSEQ multiplex PCR assay. The multiplex PCR relied on a mix of 60 forward primers for TCR Vbeta segments and 13 reverse primers for TCR Jbeta segments. The CDR3 region of rearranged TCR beta genes was amplified from genomic DNA by a multiplex PCR assay. Amplified TCR beta libraries were sequenced as 87-base-pair reads on the Illumina HiSeq System. On the authors' methods: Across the 670 or so repertoires, a later analysis counted around 80 million unique TCR beta chains, 9.5 million to 13 million of which were shared by at least two donors. A nearest-neighbor algorithm error-corrected the raw reads and collapsed the reads into unique sequences, merging closely related sequences to remove PCR and sequencing errors. V, D and J gene segments were assigned by aligning CDR3 sequences to IMGT reference sequences. For a sequence to be retained, at least a six-nucleotide match to both a V gene segment and a J gene segment was required. Rearrangements were classified as productive when the CDR3 lacked stop codons and remained in frame with V and J, and all other rearrangements were classified as non-productive. CDR3 was defined according to IMGT convention as the region running from the second conserved V-encoded cysteine to the conserved J-encoded phenylalanine. In an earlier analysis of around 600 of the donors, sequences lacking an unambiguous match to a single V gene segment were excluded. An earlier analysis of fewer than 750 of the donors called V segments functional above 56.7% productive rearrangements and segregating when the between-donor standard deviation exceeded 5%. To diagnose cytomegalovirus status from the catalog of TCR beta chain sequences, a statistical classification framework was built. In a later analysis, V and J genes were assigned by comparing TCR nucleotide sequences against IMGT/GENE-DB human TR gene sequences. The TCRdist pipeline was used in a later analysis to assign CDR3 sequences and most-parsimonious VDJ recombination scenarios. A later analysis defined each TCR beta chain by its CDR3 amino acid sequence plus V-gene family, and excluded reads lacking a unique V-gene family. A later analysis removed 450 to 600 highly shared, low-generation-probability nucleotide sequences to deal with suspected cross-contamination and a sequencing artifact. A later analysis calculated a clonal expansion index for each public chain from normalized within-repertoire ranks of inferred template counts. In a later analysis, generation probabilities were computed using a VDJ recombination model fitted to out-of-frame rearrangements, and the results were checked against IGoR. In a later analysis, TCR-TCR, TCR-HLA and TCR-CMV co-occurrence was scored with hypergeometric tests, and a repertoire-size bias correction was applied to TCR pairs. To estimate false discovery rates, a later analysis permuted the HLA or CMV assignments 20 times. In a later analysis, co-occurring TCRs were grouped with DBSCAN, and TCRdist sequence similarity was added when clustering was performed within HLA-allele-positive subsets. Repertoires with fewer than 30,000 or more than 120,000 public chains, plus five repertoires with anomalous nucleotide sharing, were excluded from co-occurrence clustering. Imported from immuneACCESS, the table was reduced by TCRdb to in-frame sequences with V and J called. These copies leave out some clones; in studies compared against another copy, an unresolved V gene accounts for under half, and the cause of the remainder is not known. That table furnishes V, J and clone size, whereas the DNA furnished D and trimming. The sample table shows over 60,000 clones, and about 75% are seen once. The top ten clonotypes cover about 7.4% of the sample.

In total, around 600 healthy bone marrow donors made up the cohort. At the time of sampling, every cohort member was nominally healthy, though immune exposures that went unrecorded were likely present. The donor was CMV seropositive and belonged to the group of 250 to 300 seropositive cohort members. A peripheral blood sample was provided by each donor, and peripheral blood mononuclear cells were used for TCR beta sequencing. The Qiagen DNeasy Blood Extraction Kit was used to extract genomic DNA from the blood cell samples. The paper as a whole reports these results and caveats: A further reported finding was that TCR beta sequences accurately predicted the HLA-A and HLA-B alleles for most subjects in the first cohort. The only immune exposure information available for the cohort was CMV serostatus. According to a later analysis, TCR association rates differed among HLA loci, with DRB1 alleles showing the most associated TCRs and HLA-C alleles showing the fewest. Broadly in line with IMGT annotations, most TCR beta V segments showed up in productive rearrangements about 90% or about 30% of the time in an earlier analysis of roughly 590 of the donors. This cohort had only TCR beta chains sequenced, and the lack of alpha or paired-chain data limited which features could be detected. Correlated functional status among segregating V segments might be attributable to linkage disequilibrium, but an unknown experimental factor could not be ruled out. An association between a missense DCLRE1C variant and V-gene and J-gene trimming of TCR beta chains was found in a later genetic analysis and replicated in an independent cohort. Because HLA typing was unavailable for some donors at each locus, only the typed subset was used in association tests. A total of roughly 160 TCR beta chains were listed by the study as associated with cytomegalovirus. Several of the top co-occurrence clusters appeared to be linked to parvovirus B19, influenza, CMV and Epstein-Barr virus, according to a later analysis. Strong co-occurrence of HLA alleles, especially DR and DQ, made assigning TCR associations to individual alleles difficult. A few of the identified cytomegalovirus-associated TCR beta chains were confirmed in vitro to be specific for cytomegalovirus antigens. The earlier analysis of approximately 560 of the donors excluded roughly 17 rarely observed V segments, including chromosome 9 orphons, because counts were too low. The presence/absence analyses assumed that sequencing depth was roughly uniform across donors, and that assumption may not be true. A later analysis found that HLA-associated TCR beta chains were more clonally expanded and had lower generation probabilities than equally common non-associated chains. A later analysis associated 15,000 to 20,000 TCR beta sequences with specific HLA alleles at a false discovery rate of 0.05. In both the original and validation cohorts, the classifier was reported to diagnose cytomegalovirus status with high specificity and sensitivity. A later genetic analysis reported fewer N-insertions in productive TCRs among donors in an Asian-associated ancestry cluster than the approximately 670-donor mean. In a later analysis, most CMV-associated TCR beta chains were found to appear HLA-restricted, with HLA associations seemingly driven largely by CMV exposure. It was suggested by the authors that the approach could potentially be generalized to other disease states and immunological phenotypes. Most TCR sequences were observed very rarely across donors, whereas some public TCRs were present in many individuals. The sequencing pipeline was judged likely to have produced a cluster of highly shared sequence variants as a technical artifact.

Sequencing was performed on PBMCs. The clonotype originates from a woman in her twenties or thirties in good health and CMV-seropositive.

The CDR3 in this case is CASSLSAGELFF. The sequenced DNA: TGCGCCAGCAGCTTGTCTGCCGGGGAGCTGTTTTTT. The V and J segments used are TRBV5-1 and TRBJ2-2, with the D gene call left open. V lost 1 base and J lost 6 bases; the stretch between them is 4 bases long. The CDR3 has 12 amino acids, counting the end cysteine and phenylalanine. Of the read, only the CDR3 DNA is kept; its 36 bases are in frame from base 1. The germline V gene sets CDR1 to SGHRS and CDR2 to YFSETQ.